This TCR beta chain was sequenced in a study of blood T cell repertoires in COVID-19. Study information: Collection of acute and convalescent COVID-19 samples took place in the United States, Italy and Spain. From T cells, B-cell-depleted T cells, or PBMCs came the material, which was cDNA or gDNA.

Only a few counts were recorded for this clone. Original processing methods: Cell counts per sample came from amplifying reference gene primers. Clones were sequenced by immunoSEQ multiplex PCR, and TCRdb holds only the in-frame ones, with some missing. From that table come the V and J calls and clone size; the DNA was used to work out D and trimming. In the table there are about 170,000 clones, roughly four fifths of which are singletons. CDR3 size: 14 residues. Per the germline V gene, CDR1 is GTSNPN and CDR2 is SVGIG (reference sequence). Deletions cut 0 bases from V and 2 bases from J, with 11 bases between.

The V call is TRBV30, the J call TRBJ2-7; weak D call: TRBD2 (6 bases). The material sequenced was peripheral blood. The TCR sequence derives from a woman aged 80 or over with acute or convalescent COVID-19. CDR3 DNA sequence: TGTGCCTGGAGTGTTGGCGGGAATACCTACGAGCAGTACTTC. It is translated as CAWSVGGNTYEQYF.